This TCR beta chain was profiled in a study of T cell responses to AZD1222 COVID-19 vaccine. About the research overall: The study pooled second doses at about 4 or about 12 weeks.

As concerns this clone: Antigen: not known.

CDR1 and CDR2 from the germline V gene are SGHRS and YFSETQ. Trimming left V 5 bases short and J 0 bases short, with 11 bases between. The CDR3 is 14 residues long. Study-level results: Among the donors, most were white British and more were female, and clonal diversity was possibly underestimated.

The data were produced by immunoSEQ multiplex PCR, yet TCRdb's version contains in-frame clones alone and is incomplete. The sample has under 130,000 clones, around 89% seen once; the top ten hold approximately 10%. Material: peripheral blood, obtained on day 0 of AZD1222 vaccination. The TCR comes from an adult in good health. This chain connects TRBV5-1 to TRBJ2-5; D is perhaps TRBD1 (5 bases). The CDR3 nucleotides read TGCGCCAGCAGGAGCGCAGGGTACCAAGAGACCCAGTACTTC. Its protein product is CASRSAGYQETQYF.